These T cell receptor beta chains were read from a single sample in a study of blood T cell repertoires in COVID-19. Profiled with immunoSEQ multiplex PCR; TCRdb holds only in-frame clones, not every one. The table shows more than 110,000 clones, with 84% occurring only once. Sequencing used PBMCs or T cells enriched from blood (not recorded which). The origin of the receptors is a woman aged 18-29 years who had been exposed to COVID-19. Both conserved end residues are part of each CDR3. Clone size appears in some rows only: once, few, many, or a class for an expanded clone.

TRBJ1-4,NA,TRBV6-6,CASSSTGGTNEKLFF
TRBJ2-1,NA,TRBV3-1/TRBV3-2,CASSQGPSGLSNEQFF
TRBJ2-3,once,TRBV28,CASSLGTSGRNTQYF
TRBJ1-4,NA,TRBV9,CASSVGGTNEKLFF
TRBJ2-1,NA,TRBV6-4,CASSPGTSGSDEQFF
TRBJ2-7,once,TRBV20-1,CSARLLYEQYF
TRBJ1-2,NA,TRBV15,CATSRDGTGGFNYGYTF
TRBJ1-1,NA,TRBV10-1,CASRHQGNTEAFF
TRBJ2-1,NA,TRBV5-5,CASSLVGQGYNEQFF
TRBJ2-2,NA,TRBV4-3,CASSPKGQGSFSTGELFF
TRBJ2-3,NA,TRBV7-2,CASSLEVGVGTDTQYF
TRBJ1-2,NA,TRBV6-6,CASSYSKTGAYGYTF
TRBJ2-1,NA,TRBV14,CASSQDRGLQALNEQFF
TRBJ1-6,few,TRBV6-4,CASGDRPCSYNSPLHF
TRBJ1-5,NA,TRBV6-5,CASRQTGGGNQPQHF
TRBJ2-7,NA,TRBV4-1,CASSSRLLTSGSSYEQYF
TRBJ2-2,once,TRBV16,CASGATLNTGELFF
TRBJ2-7,NA,TRBV28,CAIEDRGSYEQYF
TRBJ2-1,NA,TRBV5-1,CASTPGQVSYNEQFF
TRBJ1-4,NA,TRBV5-8,CASSRGTGGLREKLFF
TRBJ1-4,NA,TRBV7-9,CASSEETGYNEKLFF
TRBJ2-6,NA,TRBV28,CASTAGDSGANVLTF
TRBJ1-2,once,TRBV9,CASSVTGQGASGYTF
TRBJ2-5,NA,TRBV30,CAWSPGMASRQETQYF
TRBJ2-7,NA,TRBV6-1,CASSESGDRNEQYF
TRBJ1-2,NA,TRBV12-3/TRBV12-4,CASSPGGGGYTF
TRBJ2-7,NA,TRBV10-3,CATRQKGTFGQYF
TRBJ1-4,NA,TRBV18,CASSPGQPNEKLFF
TRBJ1-4,NA,TRBV5-1,CASRLNGQINEKLFF
TRBJ2-1,NA,TRBV2,CASTSLAGGPHEQFF
TRBJ1-4,NA,TRBV6-5,CASRANDKLFF
TRBJ2-5,few,TRBV28,CASTGPQETQYF
TRBJ1-5,NA,TRBV6-1,CASSDYGGGNQPQHF
TRBJ1-1,NA,TRBV28,CANSGRRDTEAFF
TRBJ1-2,NA,TRBV7-3,CASSPATGPKNYGYTF